The 21 T cell receptor beta chains reported below all come from one sample, sequenced in a study of beta chain features in type 1 diabetes. The entirety of the isolated RNA underwent reverse transcription, so expressed TCRB transcripts were sequenced. Libraries were prepared by immunoSEQ multiplex PCR; TCRdb keeps only in-frame clonotypes and omits some of them. This table has around 300,000 clones, 8% appearing once. Input material: central memory CD4+ T cells from blood. The receptor source for this set is a woman aged 18-29 years in good health.

This rearrangement joins TRBV18 to TRBJ2-1, with D perhaps being TRBD1 or TRBD2 (5 bases each). Trimming removed 3 bases at V and 2 bases at J, with 8 bases between. This CDR3 has 14 amino acids. Germline CDR1 KGHSH, CDR2 LQKENI. The CDR3 DNA reads as TGTGCCAGCTCACCGGGACCAACCTACAATGAGCAGTTCTTC. Amino acid sequence: CASSPGPTYNEQFF.

This rearrangement joins TRBV29-1 to TRBJ2-1; weak D call: TRBD1 (5 bases). This CDR3 region has 13 residues. The V and J ends lost 2 bases and 9 bases respectively, with 14 bases between them. Germline V gene sequence: CDR1 SQVTM, CDR2 ANQGSEA. The CDR3 bases are TGCAGCGTTGAACGGCAGGGTCAGGGTGAGCAGTTCTTC. Protein: CSVERQGQGEQFF.

To note about this clone: Just one base apart from a much larger clone, this may be a read error. This sample also contains other DNA sequences that code for the same CDR3. The chain has TRBV7-2 and TRBJ1-2, with TRBD1 matching 10 bases. The ends lost 4 bases at V and 5 bases at J; junction bases unmatched: 1. Germline values: CDR1 SGHTA, CDR2 FQGNSA. The CDR3 covers 13 residues. This chain's CDR3 is CASSSGQGYGYTF. The DNA for the CDR3 is TGTGCCAGCAGCTCGGGACAGGGGTATGGCTACACCTTC.

V usage is TRBV7-2 and J usage is TRBJ2-7; TRBD2 matches at 10 bases. CDR1 is SGHTA and CDR2 is FQGNSA in the germline V gene. Trimming removed 5 bases from V and 1 base from J; junction bases left unmatched: 5. The CDR3 is 15 amino acids. The CDR3 loop is CASSPIAGGSYEQYF. The CDR3 bases are TGTGCCAGCAGCCCCATAGCGGGAGGATCCTACGAGCAGTACTTC.

This clone was seen many times. At the DNA level, this CDR3 is encoded by other sequences in the same sample as well. DNA of the CDR3: TGTGCCTGGAGTGTAGGAAGTGGCAATCAGCCCCAGCATTTT. This encodes CAWSVGSGNQPQHF. The J gene is TRBJ1-5, the V gene TRBV30; D is unresolved. V was trimmed by 0 bases and J by 2 bases, leaving 8 bases between them. Germline V gene lookup returns CDR1 GTSNPN and CDR2 SVGIG (reference sequence). The length of the CDR3 is 14 residues. Supplemented by reference TRBV30 and TRBJ1-5, the full variable domain reads SQTIHQWPATLVQPVGSPLSLECTVEGTSNPNLYWYRQAAGRGLQLLFYSVGIGQISSEVPQNLSASRPQDRQFILSSKKLLLSDSGFYLCAWSVGSGNQPQHFGDGTRLSIL.

This clone was counted at least ten times. The V and J genes are TRBV2 and TRBJ1-2; TRBD1 is a possible D gene (5 bases). V was shortened by 8 bases and J by 8 bases, with 12 bases between the two germline ends. Germline loops: CDR1 SNHLY, CDR2 FYNNEI. The CDR3 is 11 residues long. The CDR3 bases are TGTGCCAGCGGCCGAGAGGGGGGCTACACCTTC. It encodes CASGREGGYTF.

V usage is TRBV7-8 and J usage is TRBJ2-7, with 11 nucleotides matching TRBD1. CDR1 and CDR2 from the germline V gene are SGHVS and FQNEAQ. This CDR3 is 15 amino acids long. V trimming: 5 bases; J trimming: 6 bases; junction bases outside the gene matches: 9. The chain's CDR3 is CASSRFGQGAGEQYF. CDR3 in DNA: TGTGCCAGCAGCCGTTTCGGACAGGGGGCAGGCGAGCAGTACTTC.

This clone was seen a few times. The chain couples TRBV4-2 to TRBJ2-3; 9 bases map to TRBD2. CDR1 and CDR2 from the germline V gene are LGHNA and YNFKEQ. The V segment lost 4 bases and the J segment 4 bases; nucleotides outside the gene matches: 6. This CDR3 has 15 residues. CDR3 sequence reads: CASSRSGSRADTQYF. CDR3 coding DNA: TGTGCCAGCAGCCGTAGCGGGAGTCGGGCAGATACGCAGTATTTT.

A few counts support this clone. The chain employs TRBV7-2 and TRBJ2-6, with D unclear. The CDR3 runs to 14 residues. Germline-derived CDR1 and CDR2 are SGHTA and FQGNSA. V was cut by 3 bases and J by 1 base, with 4 bases left in between. CDR3 sequence reads: CASSFPSGANVLTF. As DNA, the CDR3 is TGTGCCAGCAGCTTTCCGTCTGGGGCCAACGTCCTGACTTTC.

The chain recombines TRBV7-2 with TRBJ2-3, with D perhaps matching TRBD1 (7 bases). V lost 3 bases and J lost 8, with 15 bases in between. CDR3 length: 14 amino acids. From germline, CDR1 is SGHTA and CDR2 FQGNSA. For the CDR3, the DNA is TGTGCCAGCAGCTTCATAACTCAGGGGGGTACGCAGTATTTT. Protein sequence: CASSFITQGGTQYF.

This sequence joins TRBV7-9 and TRBJ1-3; TRBD1 might be the D (5 bases). The V and J ends lost 5 bases and 4 bases respectively, with 18 bases between them. CDR1 and CDR2 (germline): SEHNR, FQNEAQ (reference sequence). The CDR3 sequence is 16 residues long. CDR3 DNA: TGTGCCAGCAGCCCAAGGGGCAGGGCGATGGGAAACACCATATATTTT. The encoded protein is CASSPRGRAMGNTIYF.

For the CDR3, the DNA is TGTGCCAGCAGCGAGACGGGACCTCAAGAGACCCAGTACTTC. Translated, it gives CASSETGPQETQYF. This chain joins TRBV5-6 and TRBJ2-5; D tentatively fits TRBD1 or TRBD2 (5 bases each). The germline gives CDR1 SGHDT, CDR2 YYEEEE. V was trimmed by 4 bases and J by 2 bases, leaving 12 bases between them. The CDR3 is 14 residues long.

At least ten counts were recorded for this clone. The identical CDR3 is also encoded by other nucleotide sequences in the sample. The chain joins TRBV7-2 to TRBJ1-3; TRBD1 is a possible D gene (5 bases). Germline assignment: CDR1 SGHTA and CDR2 FQGNSA. The CDR3 covers 15 residues. V was cut by 1 base and J by 4 bases, with 11 bases left in between. The CDR3 region is CASSLVGGSGNTIYF. The CDR3 nucleotides read TGTGCCAGCAGCTTAGTCGGGGGATCGGGAAACACCATATATTTT.

This clone came up a few times. The chain joins TRBV7-9 to TRBJ2-2; D ambiguous. The V gene's germline CDR1 is SEHNR and CDR2 FQNEAQ (reference sequence). Trimming removed 8 bases at V and 5 bases at J, with 15 bases between. The CDR3 has 14 residues. The CDR3 region is CASEQKRRTGELFF. The DNA of the CDR3 is TGTGCCAGCGAGCAGAAAAGGCGGACCGGGGAGCTGTTTTTT.

This clone was counted at least ten times. The rearrangement uses TRBV9 and TRBJ1-1; TRBD1 aligns across 7 bases. The CDR3 is 16 amino acids. Germline V lookup: CDR1 SGDLS, CDR2 YYNGEE. The junction had 7 bases not matched to a gene; V was cut back by 1 base and J by 1 base. DNA for the CDR3: TGTGCCAGCAGCGTATCTGGGGCAGGGGGGAACACTGAAGCTTTCTTT. Its translation: CASSVSGAGGNTEAFF.

CDR3 protein: CASSRSREQPQHF. The CDR3 bases are TGTGCCAGCAGCCGGTCCCGGGAACAGCCCCAGCATTTT. The rearrangement joins TRBV7-8 to TRBJ1-5; no firm D call. CDR3 size: 13 residues. Germline loops: CDR1 SGHVS, CDR2 FQNEAQ. Trimming stripped 5 bases from V and 7 bases from J, with 12 bases between.

This clone was found a few times. This chain uses TRBV5-6 with TRBJ1-1; 8 nucleotides agree with TRBD1. The CDR3 covers 12 residues. The germline V gene encodes CDR1 SGHDT and CDR2 YYEEEE. Losses at the gene ends were 0 bases for V and 11 bases for J; bases not matched to a gene: 3. The CDR3 sequence: CASSLAGGSAFF. The CDR3 DNA reads TGTGCCAGCAGCTTGGCAGGGGGCAGTGCTTTCTTT.

This clone was observed a single time. The sample carries other DNA sequences with the same CDR3. The rearrangement uses TRBV7-2 and TRBJ2-3; 9 bases map to TRBD2. V shed 5 bases and J 6 bases; nucleotides not matched to a gene: 9. This CDR3 spans 15 amino acids. Germline-derived CDR1 and CDR2 are SGHTA and FQGNSA. The CDR3 loop is CASSLGLAGADTQYF. DNA of the CDR3: TGTGCCAGCAGCCTGGGACTAGCTGGGGCGGATACGCAGTATTTT.

The rearrangement links TRBV28 to TRBJ1-2; possible D gene TRBD1, 6 bases. Germline values: CDR1 MDHEN, CDR2 SYDVKM. V was clipped by 6 bases and J by 4 bases, with 12 bases between them. The length of the CDR3 is 13 residues. CDR3 DNA sequence: TGTGCCAGCAGCCAAAGGGGGTTCTATGGCTACACCTTC. Translation gives CASSQRGFYGYTF.

The gene calls are TRBV5-4 and TRBJ1-1; 7 positions agree with TRBD1. The V segment lost 5 bases and the J segment 2 bases; nucleotides outside the gene matches: 12. The CDR3 totals 16 residues. Germline CDR1 and CDR2: SGHNT and YYREEE (reference sequence). The CDR3 spells CASRPPDRVGNTEAFF. The CDR3 DNA follows: TGTGCCAGCAGACCTCCAGACAGGGTCGGAAACACTGAAGCTTTCTTT. Full variable domain (rest looked up from reference TRBV5-4 and TRBJ1-1): ETGVTQSPTHLIKTRGQQVTLRCSSQSGHNTVSWYQQALGQGPQFIFQYYREEENGRGNFPPRFSGLQFPNYSSELNVNALELDDSALYLCASRPPDRVGNTEAFFGQGTRLTVV.

This clone was observed a few times. The rearrangement uses TRBV2 and TRBJ2-7; D is perhaps TRBD1 or TRBD2 (5 bases each). Trimming pared 10 bases from V and 1 base from J, leaving 17 bases between. There are 14 residues in the CDR3. Germline CDR1 and CDR2: SNHLY and FYNNEI. CDR3 bases: TGTGCCACCCGTCTCCGGGACCAATCCTACGAGCAGTACTTC. It yields the protein CATRLRDQSYEQYF.